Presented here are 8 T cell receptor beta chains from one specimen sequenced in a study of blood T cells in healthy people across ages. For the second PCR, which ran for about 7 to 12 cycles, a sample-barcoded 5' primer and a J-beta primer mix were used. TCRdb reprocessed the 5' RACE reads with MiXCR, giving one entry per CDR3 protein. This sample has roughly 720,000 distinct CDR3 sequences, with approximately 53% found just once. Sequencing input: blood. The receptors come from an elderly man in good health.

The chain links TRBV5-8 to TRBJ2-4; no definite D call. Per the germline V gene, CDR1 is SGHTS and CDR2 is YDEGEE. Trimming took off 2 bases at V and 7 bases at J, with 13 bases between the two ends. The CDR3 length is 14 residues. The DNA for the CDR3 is TGTGCCAGCAGCTTTCCTTGGCAGACGAACATTCAGTACTTC. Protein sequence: CASSFPWQTNIQYF.

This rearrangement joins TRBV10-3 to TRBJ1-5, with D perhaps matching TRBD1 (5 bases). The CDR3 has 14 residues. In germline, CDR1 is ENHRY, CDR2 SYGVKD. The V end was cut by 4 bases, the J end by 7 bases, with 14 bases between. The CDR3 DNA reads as TGTGCCATCAGTGGAGGAGGGGAAGACCAGCCCCAGCATTTT. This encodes CAISGGGEDQPQHF.

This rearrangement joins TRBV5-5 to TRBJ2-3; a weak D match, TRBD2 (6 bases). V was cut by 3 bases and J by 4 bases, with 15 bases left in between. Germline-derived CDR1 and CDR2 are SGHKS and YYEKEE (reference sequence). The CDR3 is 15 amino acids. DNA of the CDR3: TGTGCCAGCAGCTCTGGGACTCGAGATTCAGATACGCAGTATTTT. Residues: CASSSGTRDSDTQYF.

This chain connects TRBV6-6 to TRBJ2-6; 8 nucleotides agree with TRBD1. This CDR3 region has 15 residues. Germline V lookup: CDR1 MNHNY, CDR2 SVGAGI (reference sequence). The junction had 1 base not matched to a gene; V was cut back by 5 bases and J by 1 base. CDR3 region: CASSTGGSGANVLTF. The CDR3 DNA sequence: TGTGCCAGCAGTACAGGGGGTTCTGGGGCCAACGTCCTGACTTTC.

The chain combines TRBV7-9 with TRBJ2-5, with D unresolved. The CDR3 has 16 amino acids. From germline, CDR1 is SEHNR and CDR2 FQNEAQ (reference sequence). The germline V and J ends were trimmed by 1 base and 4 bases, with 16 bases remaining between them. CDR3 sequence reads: CASSLEAGRTPETQYF. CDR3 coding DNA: TGTGCCAGCAGCTTAGAGGCCGGGCGGACCCCAGAGACCCAGTACTTC.

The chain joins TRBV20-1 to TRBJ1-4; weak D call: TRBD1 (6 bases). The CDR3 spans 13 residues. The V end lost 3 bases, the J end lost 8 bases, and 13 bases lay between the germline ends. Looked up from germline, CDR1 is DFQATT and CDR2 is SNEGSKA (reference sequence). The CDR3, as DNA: TGCAGTGCTAGGTACAGGGTTTTCGAAAAACTGTTTTTT. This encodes CSARYRVFEKLFF.

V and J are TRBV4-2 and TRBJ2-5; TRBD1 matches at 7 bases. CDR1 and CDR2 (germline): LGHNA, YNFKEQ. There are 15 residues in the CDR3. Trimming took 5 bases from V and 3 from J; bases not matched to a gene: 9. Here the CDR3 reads CASSYNPGTEETQYF. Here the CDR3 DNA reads TGTGCCAGCAGCTATAATCCCGGGACAGAAGAGACCCAGTACTTC.

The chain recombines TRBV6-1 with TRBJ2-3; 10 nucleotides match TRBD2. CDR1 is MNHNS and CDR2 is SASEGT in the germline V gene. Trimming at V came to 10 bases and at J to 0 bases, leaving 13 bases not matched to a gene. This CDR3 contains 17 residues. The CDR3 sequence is CATARLSGGRSTDTQYF. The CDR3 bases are TGTGCCACCGCTCGCCTTAGCGGGGGGAGGAGCACAGATACGCAGTATTTT.